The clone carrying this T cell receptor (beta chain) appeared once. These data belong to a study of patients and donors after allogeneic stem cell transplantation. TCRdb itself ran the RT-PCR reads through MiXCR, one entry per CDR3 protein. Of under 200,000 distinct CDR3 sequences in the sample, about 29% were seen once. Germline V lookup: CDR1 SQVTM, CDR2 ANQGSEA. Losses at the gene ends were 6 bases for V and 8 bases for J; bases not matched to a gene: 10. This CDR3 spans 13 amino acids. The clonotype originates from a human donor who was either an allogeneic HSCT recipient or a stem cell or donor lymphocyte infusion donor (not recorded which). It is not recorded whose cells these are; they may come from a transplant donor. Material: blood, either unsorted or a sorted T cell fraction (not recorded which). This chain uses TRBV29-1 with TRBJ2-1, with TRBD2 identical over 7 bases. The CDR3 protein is CSVRGSAGDEQFF. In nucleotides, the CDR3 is TGCAGCGTCCGCGGGAGCGCTGGGGATGAGCAGTTCTTC.